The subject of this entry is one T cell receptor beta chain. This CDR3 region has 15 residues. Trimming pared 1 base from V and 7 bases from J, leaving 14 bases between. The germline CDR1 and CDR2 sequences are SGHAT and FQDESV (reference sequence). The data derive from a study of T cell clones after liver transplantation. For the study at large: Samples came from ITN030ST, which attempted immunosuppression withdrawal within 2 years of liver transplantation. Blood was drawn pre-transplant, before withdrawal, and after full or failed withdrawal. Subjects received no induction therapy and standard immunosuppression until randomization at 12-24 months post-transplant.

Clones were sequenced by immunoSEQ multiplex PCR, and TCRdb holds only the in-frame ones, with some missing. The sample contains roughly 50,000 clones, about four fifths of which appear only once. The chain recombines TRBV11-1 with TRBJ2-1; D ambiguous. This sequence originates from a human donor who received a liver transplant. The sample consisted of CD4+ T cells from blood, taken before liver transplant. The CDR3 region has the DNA TGTGCCAGCAGCTTAGGACGGTCCCAAGCGAATGAGCAGTTCTTC. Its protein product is CASSLGRSQANEQFF. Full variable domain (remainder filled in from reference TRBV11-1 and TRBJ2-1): EAEVAQSPRYKITEKSQAVAFWCDPISGHATLYWYRQILGQGPELLVQFQDESVVDDSQLPKDRFSAERLKGVDSTLKIQPAELGDSAMYLCASSLGRSQANEQFFGPGTRLTVL.